What follows are 8 T cell receptor beta chains derived from one specimen sequenced in a study of cytomegalovirus exposure and HLA in healthy donors. Primers for the PCR totalled 60 Vbeta and 13 Jbeta. The protocol was immunoSEQ multiplex PCR, while the TCRdb copy is restricted to in-frame clones and leaves out a portion. The data hold some 150,000 clones, with around 66% observed a single time. The sample taken for sequencing was PBMCs. The receptors shown here come from a woman between 25 and 40 years old in good health and CMV-seropositive.

The chain uses TRBV19 and TRBJ1-5, with 8 bases aligning to TRBD1. Trimming removed 5 bases from V and 3 bases from J; junction bases left unmatched: 3. The germline gives CDR1 LNHDA, CDR2 SQIVND (reference sequence). The CDR3 is 14 amino acids. CDR3 sequence (DNA): TGTGCCAGTAGTCCGACAGGGGCCAATCAGCCCCAGCATTTT. Residues: CASSPTGANQPQHF.

The genes are TRBV5-4 and TRBJ1-1; D remains unclear. Looked up from germline, CDR1 is SGHNT and CDR2 is YYREEE (reference sequence). V lost 2 bases and J 4 bases, leaving 9 bases between the germline ends. This CDR3 spans 13 amino acids. CDR3 loop: CASSLNGGTEAFF. CDR3 DNA: TGTGCCAGCAGCTTAAACGGTGGCACTGAAGCTTTCTTT.

The chain combines TRBV5-1 with TRBJ1-1; D possibly corresponds to TRBD1 (5 bases). The CDR3 is 15 residues long. Looked up from germline, CDR1 is SGHRS and CDR2 is YFSETQ. V was shortened by 0 bases and J by 0 bases, with 9 bases between the two germline ends. CDR3 sequence reads: CASSLAGAMNTEAFF. For the CDR3, the DNA is TGCGCCAGCAGCTTGGCTGGGGCTATGAACACTGAAGCTTTCTTT.

Only a few counts were recorded for this clone. The rearrangement links TRBV5-1 to TRBJ2-5, with D maybe TRBD1 (6 bases). This CDR3 spans 15 amino acids. Trimming took off 1 base at V and 5 bases at J, with 15 bases between the two ends. The germline V gene encodes CDR1 SGHRS and CDR2 YFSETQ. This CDR3 reads CASSLLAGEMETQYF. CDR3 nucleotides: TGCGCCAGCAGCTTGTTAGCAGGGGAAATGGAGACCCAGTACTTC.

The CDR3 coding sequence is TGTGCCAGCAGTTACCGGGAGACAGGGGGAAGGCCCCTCCACTTT. Its translation is CASSYRETGGRPLHF. The chain links TRBV6-5 to TRBJ1-6; 9 positions match TRBD1. The V and J ends lost 2 bases and 13 bases, in that order; junction bases with no gene match: 9. CDR3 size: 15 residues. Per germline, CDR1 MNHEY and CDR2 SVGAGI.

This chain joins TRBV7-2 and TRBJ2-7; tentative D call: TRBD2 (6 bases). Trimming took 1 base from V and 7 from J, leaving 17 bases between them. The CDR3 has 15 residues. The germline V gene encodes CDR1 SGHTA and CDR2 FQGNSA. The CDR3 spells CASSLVAAGRGEQYF. Here the CDR3 DNA reads TGTGCCAGCAGCTTAGTGGCAGCGGGCCGAGGGGAGCAGTACTTC.

This clone was found a few times. The J gene is TRBJ1-5, the V gene TRBV6-1; TRBD1 might be the D (6 bases). With 4 bases removed from V and 7 bases from J, the gap between germline ends came to 11 bases. CDR1 and CDR2 from the germline V gene are MNHNS and SASEGT. The CDR3 extends over 13 amino acids. The CDR3 loop reads CASSAWGQQPQHF. The CDR3 DNA is TGTGCCAGCAGTGCATGGGGGCAACAGCCCCAGCATTTT.

This clone was seen only once. The J gene is TRBJ2-7, the V gene TRBV4-1; weak D call: TRBD1 (6 bases). Trimming left V 4 bases short and J 0 bases short, with 13 bases between. This CDR3 has 15 residues. Per the germline V gene, CDR1 is MGHRA and CDR2 is YSYEKL. Here the CDR3 DNA reads TGCGCCAGCAGCCCAGGGGCAGGGAGCTCCTACGAGCAGTACTTC. Translated, it gives CASSPGAGSSYEQYF.